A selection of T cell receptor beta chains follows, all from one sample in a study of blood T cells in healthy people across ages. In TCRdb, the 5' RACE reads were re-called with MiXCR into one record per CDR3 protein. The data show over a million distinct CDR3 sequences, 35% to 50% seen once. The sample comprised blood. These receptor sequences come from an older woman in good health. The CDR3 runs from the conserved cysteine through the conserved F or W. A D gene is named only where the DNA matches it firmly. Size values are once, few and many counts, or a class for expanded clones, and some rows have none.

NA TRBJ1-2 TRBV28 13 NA TGTGCCAGCAGCCCCGAGGTTGTATATGGCTACACCTTC CASSPEVVYGYTF
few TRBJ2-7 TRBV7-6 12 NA TGTGCCAGCAGCAGGCTAGAAGGCGAGCAGTACTTC CASSRLEGEQYF
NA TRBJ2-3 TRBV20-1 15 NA TGCAGTGCTGTATCTAGACTGGTCGGCGCAGATACGCAGTATTTT CSAVSRLVGADTQYF
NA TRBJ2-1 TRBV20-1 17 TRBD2 TGCAGTGCTAGAGATCGGTTAGCGGGAGGGAAGGGATATGAGCAGTTCTTC CSARDRLAGGKGYEQFF
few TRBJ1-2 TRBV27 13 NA TGTGCCAGCAGTTTAAACGGGGACTATGGCTACACCTTC CASSLNGDYGYTF
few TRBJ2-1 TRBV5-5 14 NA TGTGCCAGCAGCTTGTGGTTCGGAAACAATGAGCAGTTCTTC CASSLWFGNNEQFF
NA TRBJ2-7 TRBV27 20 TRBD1 TGTGCCAGCAAAAGGGTGGGCCAGGGGGTGTTTGGTAGGGCTAGCTACGAGCAGTACTTC CASKRVGQGVFGRASYEQYF
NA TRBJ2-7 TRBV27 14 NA TGTGCCAGCAGCCAGTCGGCAGGCTCCTACGAGCAGTACTTC CASSQSAGSYEQYF
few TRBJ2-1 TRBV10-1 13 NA TGCGCCAGCAGTGAGTCGATCGTCAATGAGCAGTTCTTC CASSESIVNEQFF
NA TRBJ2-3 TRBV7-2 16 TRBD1 TGTGCCAGCAGCCCACCGGGACAGGGAGTCACAGATACGCAGTATTTT CASSPPGQGVTDTQYF
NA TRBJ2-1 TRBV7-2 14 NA TGTGCCAGCAGTTCTCAGACAGGCTACAATGAGCAGTTCTTC CASSSQTGYNEQFF
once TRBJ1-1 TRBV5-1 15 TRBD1 TGCGCCAGCAGCCAAAACAGGGGGCTGGGCACTGAAGCTTTCTTT CASSQNRGLGTEAFF
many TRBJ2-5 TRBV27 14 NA TGTGCCAGCAGTTTATCTTGGGGTCAAGAGACCCAGTACTTC CASSLSWGQETQYF
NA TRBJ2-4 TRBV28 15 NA TGTGCCAGCCGCACCGGGGGACTAGCCAAAAACATTCAGTACTTC CASRTGGLAKNIQYF
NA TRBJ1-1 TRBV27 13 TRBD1 TGTGCCAGCAGTTTAGGACAGGGGGCTGAAGCTTTCTTT CASSLGQGAEAFF
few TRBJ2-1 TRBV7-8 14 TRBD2 TGTGCCAGCACCGGGACTAGCGGGAATGGTAAGCAGTTCTTC CASTGTSGNGKQFF
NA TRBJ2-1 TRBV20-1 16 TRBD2 TGCAGTGCTGGGGGGGGGTTTAGCGGGAACTACAATGAGCAGTTCTTC CSAGGGFSGNYNEQFF
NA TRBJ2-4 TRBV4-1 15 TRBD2 TGCGCCAGCAGCTGGACTAGCGGGATGTGGAACATTCAGTACTTC CASSWTSGMWNIQYF
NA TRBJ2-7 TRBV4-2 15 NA TGTGCCAGCAGCCAGATAAGAGACGGGTCCTACGAGCAGTACTTC CASSQIRDGSYEQYF
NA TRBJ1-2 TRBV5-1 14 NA TGCGCCAGCAGCTTGGGCAGGAGAAACTATGGCTACACCTTC CASSLGRRNYGYTF
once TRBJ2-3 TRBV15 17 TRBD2 TGTGCCACCAGCAGAGATTGGAGCGGGAGCGAAGCAGATACGCAGTATTTT CATSRDWSGSEADTQYF
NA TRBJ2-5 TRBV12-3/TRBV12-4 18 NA TGTGCCAGCAGTTTAGAGCACGGTTTGGGCGGGTCCCAAGAGACCCAGTACTTC CASSLEHGLGGSQETQYF
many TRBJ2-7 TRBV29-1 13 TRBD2 TGCAGCGTTATTAGCGGGAGAGTCTACGAGCAGTACTTC CSVISGRVYEQYF
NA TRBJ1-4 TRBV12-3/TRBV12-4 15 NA TGTGCCAGCAGACCCACGACAGCTCCTAATGAAAAACTGTTTTTT CASRPTTAPNEKLFF
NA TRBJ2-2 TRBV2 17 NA TGTGCCAGCAGTACAAAGCTCCTCCCGGAGCGCACCGGGGAGCTGTTTTTT CASSTKLLPERTGELFF
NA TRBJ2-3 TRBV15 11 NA TGTGCCACCTCCTACACAGATACGCAGTATTTT CATSYTDTQYF
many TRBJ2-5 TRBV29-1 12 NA TGCAGCGTGACAGGGGAGGGAGAGACCCAGTACTTC CSVTGEGETQYF
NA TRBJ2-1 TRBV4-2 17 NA TGTGCCAGCAGCTCCCCCCACCACCTGAACTCCTACAATGAGCAGTTCTTC CASSSPHHLNSYNEQFF
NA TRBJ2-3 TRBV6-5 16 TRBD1 TGTGCCAGCAGGCGCACAAGGACAGGGAGGATGGATACGCAGTATTTT CASRRTRTGRMDTQYF
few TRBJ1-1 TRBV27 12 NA TGTGCCAGCAGACGGCTGAACACTGAAGCTTTCTTT CASRRLNTEAFF
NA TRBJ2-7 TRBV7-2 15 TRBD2 TGTGCCAGCAGCTTAGGGGGACTAGCGGTTTACGAGCAGTACTTC CASSLGGLAVYEQYF
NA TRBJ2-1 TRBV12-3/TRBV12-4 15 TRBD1 TGTGCCAGCAGCCACAGGACAGGGGCTATAGATGAGCAGTTCTTC CASSHRTGAIDEQFF
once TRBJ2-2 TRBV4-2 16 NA TGTGCCAGCAGAACAGACTTGGGGCGTGACACCGGGGAGCTGTTTTTT CASRTDLGRDTGELFF
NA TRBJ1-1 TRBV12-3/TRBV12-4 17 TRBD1 TGTGCCAGCAGTCAAACAGGGGGCAGGCGTATGAACACTGAAGCTTTCTTT CASSQTGGRRMNTEAFF
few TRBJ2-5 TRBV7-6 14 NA TGTGCCAGCAGCCCTACAGGGTCGGCGGAGACCCAGTACTTC CASSPTGSAETQYF
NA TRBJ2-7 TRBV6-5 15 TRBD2 TGTGCCAGCAGTTACCGACTAGCAGGAGGGGACGAGCAGTACTTC CASSYRLAGGDEQYF
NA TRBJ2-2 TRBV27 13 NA TGTGCCAGCAGGAGAATAGAGGGCGGGGAGCTGTTTTTT CASRRIEGGELFF
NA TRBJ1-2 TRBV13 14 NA TGTGCCAGCACCCTTCGCCTGGGCTTTAGGAGCTACACCTTC CASTLRLGFRSYTF
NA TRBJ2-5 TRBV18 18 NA TGTGCCAGCTCACCAGTCCCAGGGGTCCCGACTTTCACTTACGAGCTGTACTTC CASSPVPGVPTFTYELYF
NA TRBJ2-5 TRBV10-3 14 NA TGTGCCATCAGTGAGTCGGGTTCTATGGAGACCCAGTACTTC CAISESGSMETQYF
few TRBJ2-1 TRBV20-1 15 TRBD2 TGCAGTGGGACTAGCGGATTTAGCTCCTACAATGAGCAGTTCTTC CSGTSGFSSYNEQFF
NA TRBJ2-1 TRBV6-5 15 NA TGTGCCAGCAGTTACCGGGGCGCCTCCTACAATGAGCAGTTCTTC CASSYRGASYNEQFF
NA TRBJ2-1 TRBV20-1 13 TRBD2 TGCAGTGCTAGGGGGACTAGCGGGGGAGGGCAGTTCTTC CSARGTSGGGQFF
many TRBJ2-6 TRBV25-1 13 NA TGTGCCAGCAGTGAGTCTGGGGCCAACGTCCTGACTTTC CASSESGANVLTF
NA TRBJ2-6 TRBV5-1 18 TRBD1 TGCGCCAGCAGCTTGCAGGGGACAGGAGTCTCTGGGGCCAACGTCCTGACTTTC CASSLQGTGVSGANVLTF
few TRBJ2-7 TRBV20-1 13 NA TGCAGTGCTCCTAGAGATGGGCTCTACGAGCAGTACTTC CSAPRDGLYEQYF
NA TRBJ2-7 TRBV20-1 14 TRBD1 TGCAGTGCTACGGACAGGGTTTCAGGTCGCGGGCAGTACTTC CSATDRVSGRGQYF
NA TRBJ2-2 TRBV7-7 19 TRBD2 TGTGCCAGCAGCGAACTTACCGGGACTAGCGGAACGAACACCGGGGAGCTGTTTTTT CASSELTGTSGTNTGELFF
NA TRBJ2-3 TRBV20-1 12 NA TGCAGTGCTAGGGAAGAGATAGATACGCAGTATTTT CSAREEIDTQYF
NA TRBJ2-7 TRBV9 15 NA TGTGCCAGCAGCGTAGAGGTAGGGGAGACCTACGAGCAGTACTTC CASSVEVGETYEQYF
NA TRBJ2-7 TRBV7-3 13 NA TGTGCCAGCAGCTTATATCAGGGATACGAGCAGTACTTC CASSLYQGYEQYF
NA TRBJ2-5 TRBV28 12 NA TGTGCCAGCAGGGGCATGACAAATGAGCAGTACTTC CASRGMTNEQYF
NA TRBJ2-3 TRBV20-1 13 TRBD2 TGCAGTGCTAGCGGGAGGGGCACAGATACGCAGTATTTT CSASGRGTDTQYF